This T cell receptor beta chain was identified during a study of CD8+ T cells in alopecia areata. Study at large: The authors grafted skin from roughly 6-12-month-old C3H/HeJ donors with spontaneous alopecia onto roughly 6-11-week-old female C3H/HeJ mice.

Study-wide findings and caveats: The study found higher clonality in lesional than normal scalp, especially in alopecia totalis/universalis.

A sort of pooled cutaneous lymph node cells used CD4, CD8alpha, NKG2D, NKG2ACE and other stains. In each case, RNA was isolated and then reverse transcribed into cDNA as the sequencing template. Clones were sequenced by immunoSEQ multiplex PCR, and TCRdb holds only the in-frame ones, with some missing. The sample shows around 20,000 clones, none of them appearing just once. This clone was counted between two and nine times. Antigen: not known. The gene names here belong to mouse. The CDR3 end lies 4 residues beyond the end of the read and is filled in from the germline J gene. V lost 0 bases, J lost 0 bases, and 10 bases lay in between. The CDR3 is 16 residues long. The germline V gene has CDR1 NSQYPW and CDR2 LRSPGD (reference sequence).

Sequenced sample: CD8+ T cells sorted from a lymph node. The sequence was obtained from a C3H/HeJ mouse with alopecia areata. Strain MHC haplotype: H2-k. This chain connects TRBV1 to TRBJ2-3, with D perhaps TRBD2 (6 bases). The sequenced CDR3 bases are TGCACCTGCAGTGCAGATCGGGACTCTAGTGCAGAA. It translates to CTCSADRDSSAE. The entire CDR3 protein is CTCSADRDSSAETLYF.